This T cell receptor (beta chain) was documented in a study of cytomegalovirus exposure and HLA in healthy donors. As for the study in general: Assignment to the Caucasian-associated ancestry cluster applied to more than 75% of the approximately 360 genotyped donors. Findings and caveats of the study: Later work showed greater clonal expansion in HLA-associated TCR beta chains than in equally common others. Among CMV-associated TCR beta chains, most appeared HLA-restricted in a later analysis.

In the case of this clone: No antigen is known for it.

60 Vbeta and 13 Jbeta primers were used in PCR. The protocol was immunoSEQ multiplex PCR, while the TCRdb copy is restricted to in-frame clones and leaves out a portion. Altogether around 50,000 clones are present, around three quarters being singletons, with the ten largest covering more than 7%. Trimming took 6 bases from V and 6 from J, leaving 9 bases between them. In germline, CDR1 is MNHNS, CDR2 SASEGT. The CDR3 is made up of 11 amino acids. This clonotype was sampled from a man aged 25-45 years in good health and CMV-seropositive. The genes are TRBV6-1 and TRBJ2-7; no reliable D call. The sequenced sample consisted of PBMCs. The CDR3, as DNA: TGTGCCAGCAGCGCTGGGCTCGAGCAGTACTTC. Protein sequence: CASSAGLEQYF.